The entry below gives a single T cell receptor (beta chain) sequence along with its context. The CDR3 is 16 amino acids. Per germline, CDR1 SGHRS and CDR2 YFSETQ. The trim removed 3 bases at V and 2 bases at J, leaving 4 bases unmatched. The data were taken from a study of blood T cell repertoires in COVID-19. About the research overall: The study drew acute and convalescent COVID-19 samples from the United States, Italy and Spain. T cells, B-cell-depleted T cells, or PBMCs provided the cDNA or gDNA that served as material.

The repertoire was sequenced with immunoSEQ multiplex PCR; TCRdb's copy has only in-frame clones and lacks some. The table records 190,000 or so clones, approximately 86% of them present only once. The receptor comes from a man between 40 and 49 years old with active or convalescent COVID-19. V gene TRBV5-1 combines with J gene TRBJ2-2; 10 bases are shared with TRBD1. The sequenced sample was peripheral blood. The CDR3 loop is CASSSDRGRNTGELFF. The CDR3 nucleotides read TGCGCCAGCAGCTCTGACAGGGGGCGTAACACCGGGGAGCTGTTTTTT.